The 4 T cell receptor beta chains given below trace back to one sample, sequenced in a study of Graves' ophthalmopathy and Graves' hyperthyroidism. Amplification targeted the TCR beta CDR3 regions, with RNA transcripts as the source material. The authors performed first-round RT-PCR with HTBI primers and then a second-round multiplex PCR. From the multiplex PCR reads, TCRdb called clonotypes with MiXCR, one entry per CDR3 protein. The data contain hundreds of thousands of distinct CDR3 sequences, over 40% of them singletons. Material for sequencing was peripheral blood. The receptors derive from an adult man with Graves' ophthalmopathy.

As for this clonotype: This sequence may be a read error, since a much larger clone differs from it by one base. The conserved closing phenylalanine or tryptophan is absent in this CDR3, likely reflecting a read error. CDR3 sequence (DNA): TGTGCCAGCAGTTCCTCAGGAAGTCGGAAAGCTTTCCTT. Translating it yields CASSSSGSRKAFL. The chain joins TRBV7-9 to TRBJ1-1, with unresolved D. V lost 6 bases to trimming and J lost 9 bases, with 17 bases between them. The germline V gene has CDR1 SEHNR and CDR2 FQNEAQ (reference sequence). There are 13 residues in the CDR3.

A note on this clonotype: Lacking the conserved final phenylalanine or tryptophan, this CDR3 likely reflects a read error. The limits of the CDR3 on the DNA are not certain, so only TCRdb's listed CDR3 is given. V and J are TRBV24-1 and TRBJ1-4; the table's TRBD1 call for D was not verified on the DNA. A total of 9 residues make up the CDR3, ends included. Germline V gene sequence: CDR1 KGHDR, CDR2 SFDVKD. This CDR3 reads CAISDRGNY.

Comment on this clonotype: One end of the junction varies from germline; a read error may be responsible. The chain recombines TRBV2 with TRBJ2-5, with unresolved D. Per the germline V gene, CDR1 is SNHLY and CDR2 is FYNNEI. CDR3 length: 14 residues. The CDR3 region has the DNA TGTGCCAGCTGTGAAAAACCGTACCAAGAGACCCAGTACTTC. It codes for CASCEKPYQETQYF.

This chain connects TRBV9 to TRBJ1-2; no clear D. V was trimmed by 4 bases and J by 7 bases, leaving 17 bases between them. The CDR3 consists of 14 residues. From germline, CDR1 is SGDLS and CDR2 YYNGEE. The CDR3 bases are TGTGCCAGCAGCCAAGATTCCACGGTCGGTGGCTACACCTTC. This gives the protein CASSQDSTVGGYTF.